One sample yielded the 20 T cell receptor beta chains listed below, sequenced in a study of T cells in Graves' hyperthyroidism and ophthalmopathy. From RNA transcripts, TCR beta CDR3 regions were amplified. A first-round RT-PCR of the TCR CDR3 used the HTBI primer set. TCRdb recomputed calls from the multiplex PCR reads with MiXCR, one row per CDR3 protein. The profile shows approximately 600,000 distinct CDR3 sequences, more than 13% of them singletons. The sample comprised blood. Receptors were obtained from a woman aged 18-35 years with Graves' ophthalmopathy.

This clonotype has a count of ten or more. V and J are TRBV6-1 and TRBJ2-5; TRBD1 aligns across 8 bases. J lost 5 bases, V lost 6 bases, and 11 bases had no gene match. Germline V CDR1 and CDR2: MNHNS, SASEGT. CDR3 length equals 15 residues. CDR3 coding DNA: TGTGCCAGCAGAGCCCCCAGGGGGCGCGGGGAGACCCAGTACTTC. Translation gives CASRAPRGRGETQYF.

The chain carries TRBV4-1 and TRBJ2-3; 7 bases line up with TRBD1. The CDR3 has 14 residues. Unmatched junction bases numbered 3, after V lost 4 bases and J lost 2 bases. Germline lookup yields CDR1 MGHRA and CDR2 YSYEKL. The CDR3 protein is CASSRTGYTDTQYF. The CDR3 region has the DNA TGCGCCAGCAGCCGGACAGGCTACACAGATACGCAGTATTTT.

This clonotype was seen only a few times. The CDR3 DNA follows: TGTGCCACCAGTGACGTGGGACAGGGGGCCGGGGAGCTGTTTTTT. Its protein product is CATSDVGQGAGELFF. The chain is built from TRBV24-1 and TRBJ2-2; 11 bases agree with TRBD1. Unmatched junction bases numbered 3, after V lost 4 bases and J lost 6 bases. The CDR3 has 15 amino acids. Per germline, CDR1 KGHDR and CDR2 SFDVKD.

This clonotype has a handful of counts. The chain couples TRBV18 to TRBJ1-1, with D possibly TRBD1 on 5 matching bases. The germline V and J ends were trimmed by 2 bases and 4 bases, with 14 bases remaining between them. There are 15 residues in the CDR3. From germline, CDR1 is KGHSH and CDR2 LQKENI. CDR3: CASSPNGGDGTEAFF. CDR3 sequence (DNA): TGTGCCAGCTCACCAAACGGGGGGGACGGCACTGAAGCTTTCTTT.

This clonotype was counted at least ten times. The CDR3 is CSAWTSGRLGEQFF. The CDR3 DNA is TGCAGCGCCTGGACTAGCGGGCGGCTGGGGGAGCAGTTCTTC. V and J are TRBV29-1 and TRBJ2-1; 11 bases align to TRBD2. V lost 7 bases, J lost 10 bases, and 12 bases stayed unmatched. Germline-derived CDR1 and CDR2 are SQVTM and ANQGSEA. This CDR3 spans 14 amino acids.

The chain links TRBV4-3 to TRBJ2-5; TRBD2 is a possible D gene (6 bases). CDR1 and CDR2 from the germline V gene are LGHNA and YSLEER. The germline V and J ends were trimmed by 0 bases and 4 bases, with 21 bases remaining between them. CDR3 length equals 18 residues. CDR3 in DNA: TGCGCCAGCAGCCAAGATGGCCCCGGCGGGACCGCCGGAGAGACCCAGTACTTC. As protein: CASSQDGPGGTAGETQYF.

J is TRBJ1-2 and V is TRBV20-1; D is possibly TRBD1 (6 bases). Trimming took off 1 base at V and 0 bases at J, with 21 bases between the two ends. Per germline, CDR1 DFQATT and CDR2 SNEGSKA (reference sequence). The length of the CDR3 is 18 residues. CDR3 bases: TGCAGTGCTAGAGTCTGGCTCAGGGGTAGGCAACCTAACTATGGCTACACCTTC. Translation: CSARVWLRGRQPNYGYTF.

This clonotype was observed a few times. This rearrangement joins TRBV27 to TRBJ2-7; 7 positions match TRBD1. Germline CDR1 is MNHEY and CDR2 is SMNVEV (reference sequence). The length of the CDR3 is 13 residues. The V and J ends lost 7 bases and 6 bases, in that order; junction bases with no gene match: 9. CDR3 nucleotides: TGTGCCAGCACCCCCAGACAGGGATCCGAGCAGTACTTC. Translated, it gives CASTPRQGSEQYF.

This clonotype was detected many times. V is TRBV27 and J is TRBJ1-2; 9 bases line up with TRBD1. This CDR3 is 18 amino acids long. The V segment lost 0 bases and the J segment 6 bases; nucleotides outside the gene matches: 14. Per germline, CDR1 MNHEY and CDR2 SMNVEV (reference sequence). CDR3 bases: TGTGCCAGCAGTTTATCGCCCCCGGGACAGGGACTATCCCATGGCTACACCTTC. It specifies CASSLSPPGQGLSHGYTF.

This clonotype showed up many times. The chain carries TRBV20-1 and TRBJ2-7; D ambiguous. The CDR3 is 13 amino acids. Germline lookup yields CDR1 DFQATT and CDR2 SNEGSKA (reference sequence). With 0 bases removed from V and 0 bases from J, the gap between germline ends came to 6 bases. The CDR3, as DNA: TGCAGTGCTAGAGACGACAACTCCTACGAGCAGTACTTC. Amino acids: CSARDDNSYEQYF.

The table lists this clonotype with a few counts. V usage is TRBV2 and J usage is TRBJ1-3; no clear D. Germline V gene data show CDR1 as SNHLY and CDR2 as FYNNEI. The CDR3 sequence is 14 residues long. With 7 bases removed from V and 3 bases from J, the gap between germline ends came to 13 bases. The CDR3 spells CASILQFGGNTIYF. In nucleotides, the CDR3 is TGTGCCAGCATCCTACAGTTCGGTGGAAACACCATATATTTT.

Concerning this clonotype itself: A much larger clone differs from this one at a single base, so this may be a read error. This chain connects TRBV29-1 to TRBJ2-5; 8 nucleotides match TRBD2. There are 12 residues in the CDR3. Trimming at V came to 3 bases and at J to 7 bases, leaving 4 bases not matched to a gene. Germline lookup yields CDR1 SQVTM and CDR2 ANQGSEA. This CDR3 reads CSVDLSGGTQYF. DNA of the CDR3: TGCAGCGTTGACCTAAGCGGGGGGACCCAGTACTTC.

The chain combines TRBV4-1 with TRBJ1-2; possible D gene TRBD1, 6 bases. CDR3 length: 16 amino acids. V was pared by 0 bases and J by 3 bases, with 14 bases between. Germline loops: CDR1 MGHRA, CDR2 YSYEKL. In DNA form, the CDR3 reads TGCGCCAGCAGCCAAGAGGGGGCAGGGAGGGACTATGGCTACACCTTC. Amino acids: CASSQEGAGRDYGYTF.

V is TRBV7-9 and J is TRBJ2-2; no firm D call. The ends were cut back, 7 bases at V and 1 base at J, with 13 bases in the middle. Germline CDR1 is SEHNR and CDR2 is FQNEAQ (reference sequence). The CDR3 has 15 amino acids. The CDR3 reads CASTIGVLNTGELFF. The DNA of the CDR3 is TGTGCCAGCACCATCGGAGTTTTGAACACCGGGGAGCTGTTTTTT.

There are many counts of this clonotype. In DNA form, the CDR3 reads TGCAGTTGCACAGGAGGCCCTCAACTCACTGAAGCTTTCTTT. This gives the protein CSCTGGPQLTEAFF. The rearrangement uses TRBV20-1 and TRBJ1-1; possible D gene TRBD1, 5 bases. The CDR3 has 14 residues. The V end was cut by 8 bases, the J end by 4 bases, with 20 bases between. Germline V lookup: CDR1 DFQATT, CDR2 SNEGSKA (reference sequence).

This clonotype has a handful of counts. The gene calls are TRBV14 and TRBJ2-5; D may be TRBD2 (5 bases). Germline assignment: CDR1 SGHDN and CDR2 FVKESK. This CDR3 has 14 amino acids. Trimming pared 2 bases from V and 4 bases from J, leaving 11 bases between. In DNA form, the CDR3 reads TGTGCCAGCAGCCAATTCCGGGAAGGAGAGACCCAGTACTTC. It yields the protein CASSQFREGETQYF.

This clonotype appeared many times. The V gene is TRBV3-1, the J gene TRBJ2-1; 9 positions match TRBD2. Germline V gives CDR1 LGHDT, CDR2 YNNKEL (reference sequence). CDR3 length equals 15 residues. Trimming removed 0 bases from V and 12 bases from J; junction bases left unmatched: 9. The CDR3 nucleotides are TGTGCCAGCAGCCAAGATGCGGTAGCGGGAGTGGGGCAGTTCTTC. Translation: CASSQDAVAGVGQFF.

This clonotype was observed a handful of times. Just one base apart from a much larger clone, this may be a read error. This chain links TRBV11-1 with TRBJ2-7, with TRBD1 matching over 7 bases. The V gene's germline CDR1 is SGHAT and CDR2 FQDESV (reference sequence). The CDR3 consists of 13 residues. The V segment lost 5 bases and the J segment 3 bases; nucleotides outside the gene matches: 4. The CDR3 region has the DNA TGTGCCAGCAGCATCGGACAGGTCTACGAGCAGTACTTC. Amino acids: CASSIGQVYEQYF.

The table lists this clonotype with many counts. The rearrangement uses TRBV2 and TRBJ1-5; the match to TRBD1 covers 7 bases. This CDR3 has 14 amino acids. CDR1 is SNHLY, CDR2 FYNNEI, per germline. V lost 7 bases and J lost 5; bases outside the gene matches: 8. CDR3 region: CASNDRASDQPQHF. CDR3 bases: TGTGCCAGCAACGACAGGGCAAGCGATCAGCCCCAGCATTTT.

The rearrangement links TRBV18 to TRBJ1-3, with D tentatively TRBD1 (6 bases). Between the trimmed V and J ends, which lost 1 base and 0 bases, there was a span of 10 bases. The germline gives CDR1 KGHSH, CDR2 LQKENI. This CDR3 has 16 residues. CDR3 in DNA: TGTGCCAGCTCACCACAGGACAGCGTCTCTGGAAACACCATATATTTT. The encoded protein is CASSPQDSVSGNTIYF.